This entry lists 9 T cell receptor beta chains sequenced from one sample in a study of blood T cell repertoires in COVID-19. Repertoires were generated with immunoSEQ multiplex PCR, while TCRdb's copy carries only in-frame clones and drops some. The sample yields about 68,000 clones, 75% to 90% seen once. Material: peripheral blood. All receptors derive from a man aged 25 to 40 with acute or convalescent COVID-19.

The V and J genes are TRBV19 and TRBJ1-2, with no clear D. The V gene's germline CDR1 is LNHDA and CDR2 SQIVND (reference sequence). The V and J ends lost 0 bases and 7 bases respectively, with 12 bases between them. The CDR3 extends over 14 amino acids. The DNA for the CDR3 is TGTGCCAGTAGTATAGATCTATGGTCGCGTGGCTACACCTTC. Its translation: CASSIDLWSRGYTF.

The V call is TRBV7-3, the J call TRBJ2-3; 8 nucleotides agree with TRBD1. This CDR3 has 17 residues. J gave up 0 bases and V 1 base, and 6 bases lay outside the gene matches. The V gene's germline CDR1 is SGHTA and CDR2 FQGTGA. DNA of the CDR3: TGTGCCAGCAGCTTAAGAGCCGGACAGGGAAGCACAGATACGCAGTATTTT. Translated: CASSLRAGQGSTDTQYF.

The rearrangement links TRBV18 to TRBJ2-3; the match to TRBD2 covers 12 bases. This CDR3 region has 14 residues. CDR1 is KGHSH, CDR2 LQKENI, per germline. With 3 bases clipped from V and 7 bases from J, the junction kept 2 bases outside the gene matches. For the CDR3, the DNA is TGTGCCAGCTCACCCACTAGCGGGAGGTATACGCAGTATTTT. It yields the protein CASSPTSGRYTQYF.

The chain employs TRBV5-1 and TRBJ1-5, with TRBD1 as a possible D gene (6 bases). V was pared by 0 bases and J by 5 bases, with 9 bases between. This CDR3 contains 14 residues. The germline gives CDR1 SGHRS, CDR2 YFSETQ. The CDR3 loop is CASSLGDTHQPQHF. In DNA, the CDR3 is TGCGCCAGCAGCTTGGGGGACACCCATCAGCCCCAGCATTTT.

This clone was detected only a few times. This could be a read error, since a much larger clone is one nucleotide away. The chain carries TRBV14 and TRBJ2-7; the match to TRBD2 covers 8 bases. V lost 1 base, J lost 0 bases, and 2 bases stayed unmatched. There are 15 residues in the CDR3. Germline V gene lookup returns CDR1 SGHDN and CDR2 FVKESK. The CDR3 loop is CASSQGLASSYEQYF. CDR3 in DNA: TGTGCCAGCAGCCAAGGACTAGCGAGCTCCTACGAGCAGTACTTC.

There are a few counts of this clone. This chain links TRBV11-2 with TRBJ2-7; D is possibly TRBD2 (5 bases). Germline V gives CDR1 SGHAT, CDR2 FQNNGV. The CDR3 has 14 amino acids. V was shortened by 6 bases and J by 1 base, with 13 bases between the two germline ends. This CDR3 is CASREWSGSYEQYF. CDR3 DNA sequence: TGTGCCAGCAGGGAATGGAGCGGTTCCTACGAGCAGTACTTC.

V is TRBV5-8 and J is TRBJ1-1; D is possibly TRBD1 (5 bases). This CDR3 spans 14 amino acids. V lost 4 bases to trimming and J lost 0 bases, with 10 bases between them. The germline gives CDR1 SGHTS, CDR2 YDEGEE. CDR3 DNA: TGTGCCAGCAGCCCGACAGTCTTGAACACTGAAGCTTTCTTT. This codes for CASSPTVLNTEAFF.

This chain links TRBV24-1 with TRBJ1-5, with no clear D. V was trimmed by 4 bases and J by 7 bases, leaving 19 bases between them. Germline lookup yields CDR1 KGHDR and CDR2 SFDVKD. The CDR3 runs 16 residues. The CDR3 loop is CATSDSKFDGGQPQHF. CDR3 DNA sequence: TGTGCCACCAGTGACTCCAAGTTCGATGGAGGCCAGCCCCAGCATTTT.

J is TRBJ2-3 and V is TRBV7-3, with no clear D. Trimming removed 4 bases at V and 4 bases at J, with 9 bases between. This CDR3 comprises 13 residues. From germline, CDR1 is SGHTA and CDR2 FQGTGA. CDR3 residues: CASSSPRPDTQYF. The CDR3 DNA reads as TGTGCCAGCAGCTCCCCGCGTCCAGATACGCAGTATTTT.